What follows is one TCR beta chain and its context. As yet, its antigen is unknown. The CDR3 is 18 residues long. Trimming cost V 0 bases and J 9 bases; bases outside gene matches: 15. The V gene's germline CDR1 is SGHAT and CDR2 FQNNGV. The PCR contained 60 Vbeta and 13 Jbeta primers. Assay: immunoSEQ multiplex PCR; the TCRdb copy retains only in-frame clones and omits some. The data hold around 180,000 clones, with 84% observed a single time. These data are taken from a study of cytomegalovirus exposure and HLA in healthy donors. General study findings and limits: V- and J-gene trimming of TCR beta was linked (in a later analysis) to a missense DCLRE1C variant.

Each donor was healthy, and each was a bone marrow donor. The TCR was taken from a boy aged 10-17 years in good health and CMV-seronegative. The chain couples TRBV11-2 to TRBJ2-7, with 12 bases identical to TRBD1. Sequencing was performed on PBMCs. CDR3 in DNA: TGTGCCAGCAGCTTAGACCTCTACCGCGGGACAGGGGGCCAGGGGCAGTACTTC. Translating gives CASSLDLYRGTGGQGQYF.